Below, 28 T cell receptor beta chains from the same sample are listed, as sequenced in a study of T cell responses to AZD1222 COVID-19 vaccine. Profiling relied on immunoSEQ multiplex PCR, and the TCRdb table lists in-frame clones only, not all of them. The sample contains 100,000 or so clones, 70% to 90% of which appear only once. This specimen consisted of peripheral blood, obtained on day 0 of AZD1222 vaccination. All receptors come from an adult in good health.

This clone was counted between two and nine times. The chain combines TRBV3-1 (or the pseudogene TRBV3-2) with TRBJ2-3, with 9 nucleotides matching TRBD1. The CDR3 covers 16 residues. From germline, CDR1 is LGHDT and CDR2 YNNKEL (reference sequence). The V and J ends lost 6 bases and 2 bases, in that order; junction bases with no gene match: 9. The CDR3 region is CASSPPGQGFTDTQYF. The CDR3 DNA follows: TGTGCCAGCAGTCCTCCGGGACAGGGCTTCACAGATACGCAGTATTTT.

The gene calls are TRBV30 and TRBJ2-6; D ambiguous. The V and J ends lost 1 base and 0 bases respectively, with 10 bases between them. The CDR3 contains 16 residues. Germline-derived CDR1 and CDR2 are GTSNPN and SVGIG (reference sequence). The CDR3 bases are TGTGCCTGGAGTGAGGCGGTTCACTCTGGGGCCAACGTCCTGACTTTC. It codes for CAWSEAVHSGANVLTF. The full variable domain, rest sourced from reference TRBV30 and TRBJ2-6, is SQTIHQWPATLVQPVGSPLSLECTVEGTSNPNLYWYRQAAGRGLQLLFYSVGIGQISSEVPQNLSASRPQDRQFILSSKKLLLSDSGFYLCAWSEAVHSGANVLTFGAGSRLTVL.

This clone occurred once. The chain links TRBV10-1 to TRBJ1-2; D perhaps matches TRBD1 (5 bases). Germline V gene sequence: CDR1 WNHNN, CDR2 SYGVQD (reference sequence). This CDR3 has 13 residues. Trimming pared 0 bases from V and 8 bases from J, leaving 10 bases between. In nucleotides, the CDR3 is TGCGCCAGCAGTGAGTCACGGGACGGGGGCTACACCTTC. It yields the protein CASSESRDGGYTF.

The count of this clone is one. DNA of the CDR3: TGCGCCAGCAGTGAGTCGGTGGCGGATGACAGGGGCTACACCTTC. Translated: CASSESVADDRGYTF. V and J are TRBV10-1 and TRBJ1-2, with D tentatively TRBD1 (6 bases). Deletions cut 0 bases from V and 8 bases from J, with 16 bases between. CDR1 and CDR2 from the germline V gene are WNHNN and SYGVQD (reference sequence). The CDR3 totals 15 residues.

This CDR3 reads CASSVQRESNQPQHF. The CDR3 DNA reads as TGTGCCAGCAGTGTCCAGAGGGAGAGCAATCAGCCCCAGCATTTT. This chain joins TRBV9 and TRBJ1-5, with D unclear. The CDR3 has 15 amino acids. CDR1 is SGDLS, CDR2 YYNGEE, per germline. Trimming took 5 bases from V and 1 from J, leaving 13 bases between them.

DNA of the CDR3: TGCGCCAGCAGCCAAGCGGGGACATGGGGCTATGGCTACACCTTC. Translated: CASSQAGTWGYGYTF. The V call is TRBV4-1, the J call TRBJ1-2; perhaps TRBD1 as D (6 bases). The CDR3 is 15 residues long. Germline CDR1 MGHRA, CDR2 YSYEKL. V was trimmed by 1 base and J by 4 bases, leaving 13 bases between them.

This chain connects TRBV5-1 to TRBJ2-4; 9 nucleotides agree with TRBD2. The CDR3 covers 15 residues. Losses at the gene ends were 6 bases for V and 8 bases for J; bases not matched to a gene: 12. The germline CDR1 and CDR2 sequences are SGHRS and YFSETQ. DNA of the CDR3: TGCGCCAGCACCGCTAGCGGGACGGGAGTGGACATTCAGTACTTC. Translated, it gives CASTASGTGVDIQYF. Complete variable domain (other parts from reference TRBV5-1 and TRBJ2-4): KAGVTQTPRYLIKTRGQQVTLSCSPISGHRSVSWYQQTPGQGLQFLFEYFSETQRNKGNFPGRFSGRQFSNSRSEMNVSTLELGDSALYLCASTASGTGVDIQYFGAGTRLSVL.

The chain links TRBV5-4 to TRBJ1-4; 7 bases match TRBD1. Germline values: CDR1 SGHNT, CDR2 YYREEE (reference sequence). The V and J ends lost 3 bases and 7 bases, in that order; junction bases with no gene match: 12. CDR3 length: 16 amino acids. The CDR3: CASSWDRQGVGEKLFF. Here the CDR3 DNA reads TGTGCCAGCAGCTGGGACCGACAGGGCGTCGGTGAAAAACTGTTTTTT. Combining the CDR3 with reference TRBV5-4 and TRBJ1-4 gives the whole variable domain ETGVTQSPTHLIKTRGQQVTLRCSSQSGHNTVSWYQQALGQGPQFIFQYYREEENGRGNFPPRFSGLQFPNYSSELNVNALELDDSALYLCASSWDRQGVGEKLFFGSGTQLSVL.

DNA for the CDR3: TGTGCCAGTAGTGCCGGGACAGGGAGGTCGTCCTACGAGCAGTACTTC. It yields the protein CASSAGTGRSSYEQYF. The chain is built from TRBV19 and TRBJ2-7; TRBD1 agrees at 9 bases. The CDR3 covers 16 residues. The V and J ends lost 5 bases and 1 base, in that order; junction bases with no gene match: 9. Germline V gene sequence: CDR1 LNHDA, CDR2 SQIVND (reference sequence).

The J gene is TRBJ1-2, the V gene TRBV19; D not resolved. From germline, CDR1 is LNHDA and CDR2 SQIVND (reference sequence). This CDR3 has 12 amino acids. Trimming took off 4 bases at V and 5 bases at J, with 8 bases between the two ends. The CDR3 region is CASSTRQYGYTF. CDR3 DNA: TGTGCCAGTAGTACCCGCCAGTATGGCTACACCTTC.

The chain links TRBV6-4 to TRBJ2-7; D is undetermined. Germline V CDR1 and CDR2: MRHNA, SNTAGT. The CDR3 loop spans 15 amino acids. V lost 0 bases, J lost 2 bases, and 11 bases lay in between. The CDR3 DNA reads as TGTGCCAGCAGTGACTCGAGTCGCGGTCCCTACGAGCAGTACTTC. Its translation: CASSDSSRGPYEQYF.

This clone was found once. The V and J genes are TRBV18 and TRBJ1-4, with D maybe TRBD1 (6 bases). The CDR3 has 15 residues. V was shortened by 0 bases and J by 7 bases, with 12 bases between the two germline ends. The germline V gene has CDR1 KGHSH and CDR2 LQKENI. CDR3 sequence reads: CASSPPAGDSEKLFF. In DNA form, the CDR3 reads TGTGCCAGCTCACCACCTGCAGGGGACTCTGAAAAACTGTTTTTT.

J is TRBJ1-5 and V is TRBV6-5; no reliable D call. This CDR3 is 13 amino acids long. Trimming shortened V by 5 bases and J by 2 bases, and 7 bases separated the two germline ends. Germline CDR1 is MNHEY and CDR2 is SVGAGI. The CDR3 region has the DNA TGTGCCAGCAGTAATCGAGGCAATCAGCCCCAGCATTTT. This sequence encodes CASSNRGNQPQHF.

V is TRBV4-3 and J is TRBJ1-5; no clear D gene. Germline assignment: CDR1 LGHNA and CDR2 YSLEER. This CDR3 is 15 amino acids long. With 1 base removed from V and 3 bases from J, the gap between germline ends came to 10 bases. The CDR3: CASSQVLGANQPQHF. Written as DNA, the CDR3 is TGCGCCAGCAGCCAAGTGTTAGGAGCCAATCAGCCCCAGCATTTT.

The chain joins TRBV7-8 to TRBJ2-7; TRBD1 agrees at 9 bases. CDR1 and CDR2 from the germline V gene are SGHVS and FQNEAQ. The V gene end was trimmed by 7 bases and the J gene end by 3 bases; junction bases not matched to a gene: 4. This CDR3 region has 13 residues. The CDR3 here is CASTTGGGYEQYF. The CDR3 DNA reads as TGTGCCAGCACCACAGGGGGCGGCTACGAGCAGTACTTC.

The chain joins TRBV19 to TRBJ1-3; D unresolved. The CDR3 consists of 13 residues. Germline V gene data show CDR1 as LNHDA and CDR2 as SQIVND (reference sequence). The V end was cut by 6 bases, the J end by 0 bases, with 6 bases between. The CDR3 sequence: CASRVDSGNTIYF. The CDR3 DNA sequence: TGTGCCAGTAGGGTCGACTCTGGAAACACCATATATTTT.

The chain employs TRBV7-9 and TRBJ2-4, with 10 nucleotides matching TRBD1. CDR3 size: 14 residues. The germline V gene has CDR1 SEHNR and CDR2 FQNEAQ (reference sequence). The trim removed 5 bases at V and 9 bases at J, leaving 7 bases unmatched. This CDR3 is CASSGRDRGGIQYF. The CDR3 nucleotides read TGTGCCAGCAGCGGACGGGACAGGGGTGGCATTCAGTACTTC. The variable domain in full, completed from reference TRBV7-9 and TRBJ2-4, reads DTGVSQNPRHKITKRGQNVTFRCDPISEHNRLYWYRQTLGQGPEFLTYFQNEAQLEKSRLLSDRFSAERPKGSFSTLEIQRTEQGDSAMYLCASSGRDRGGIQYFGAGTRLSVL.

The chain has TRBV11-1 and TRBJ2-1; D remains ambiguous. The CDR3 totals 16 residues. Germline V CDR1 and CDR2: SGHAT, FQDESV (reference sequence). V was shortened by 5 bases and J by 5 bases, with 19 bases between the two germline ends. The CDR3 reads CASSHVGRDFDNEQFF. The DNA for the CDR3 is TGTGCCAGCAGCCATGTCGGAAGAGACTTCGACAATGAGCAGTTCTTC.

This chain connects TRBV5-1 to TRBJ1-2; tentatively, D is TRBD1 (6 bases). V was clipped by 7 bases and J by 4 bases, with 17 bases between them. CDR3 length: 14 amino acids. CDR1 is SGHRS and CDR2 is YFSETQ in the germline V gene. For the CDR3, the DNA is TGCGCCAGCGCAAAAGACGAAGGGGGCTATGGCTACACCTTC. Protein sequence: CASAKDEGGYGYTF. Looking up the rest from reference TRBV5-1 and TRBJ1-2 gives the full variable domain: KAGVTQTPRYLIKTRGQQVTLSCSPISGHRSVSWYQQTPGQGLQFLFEYFSETQRNKGNFPGRFSGRQFSNSRSEMNVSTLELGDSALYLCASAKDEGGYGYTFGSGTRLTVV.

This clone was counted a single time. This chain uses TRBV9 with TRBJ2-3; 12 bases fit TRBD2. Trimming removed 6 bases from V and 2 bases from J; junction bases left unmatched: 7. The CDR3 is 16 residues long. The V gene's germline CDR1 is SGDLS and CDR2 YYNGEE. The DNA for the CDR3 is TGTGCCAGCACCCGGACTAGCGGGACGGCCACAGATACGCAGTATTTT. This encodes CASTRTSGTATDTQYF.

This chain connects TRBV30 to TRBJ2-1, with D maybe TRBD2 (5 bases). The CDR3 totals 15 residues. Germline V lookup: CDR1 GTSNPN, CDR2 SVGIG (reference sequence). Trimming left V 2 bases short and J 0 bases short, with 11 bases between. CDR3 sequence: CAWSTGLSSYNEQFF. Written as DNA, the CDR3 is TGTGCCTGGAGTACCGGACTGAGCTCCTACAATGAGCAGTTCTTC.

CDR3: CASSLTAASLAFF. For the CDR3, the DNA is TGTGCCAGCAGCCTGACGGCGGCGTCGTTGGCTTTCTTT. This chain connects TRBV7-9 to TRBJ1-1; D remains ambiguous. Germline V gene data show CDR1 as SEHNR and CDR2 as FQNEAQ (reference sequence). This CDR3 has 13 amino acids. V was trimmed by 5 bases and J by 11 bases, leaving 18 bases between them. The full variable domain, with the rest looked up from reference TRBV7-9 and TRBJ1-1, is DTGVSQNPRHKITKRGQNVTFRCDPISEHNRLYWYRQTLGQGPEFLTYFQNEAQLEKSRLLSDRFSAERPKGSFSTLEIQRTEQGDSAMYLCASSLTAASLAFFGQGTRLTVV.

The chain carries TRBV4-2 and TRBJ2-5; tentatively, D is TRBD1 (6 bases). The CDR3 extends over 14 amino acids. The germline CDR1 and CDR2 sequences are LGHNA and YNFKEQ. V was trimmed by 2 bases and J by 2 bases, leaving 9 bases between them. CDR3 loop: CASSQRGQQETQYF. The CDR3 nucleotides are TGTGCCAGCAGCCAAAGGGGACAACAAGAGACCCAGTACTTC.

The CDR3 DNA sequence: TGTGCCATCGCTAGCGGGGGTCCGAAAAACCAAGAGACCCAGTACTTC. It specifies CAIASGGPKNQETQYF. V gene TRBV10-3 combines with J gene TRBJ2-5; 10 nucleotides align to TRBD2. V was clipped by 8 bases and J by 0 bases; unmatched bases: 9. The germline gives CDR1 ENHRY, CDR2 SYGVKD. The CDR3 is 16 residues long.

The J gene is TRBJ1-4, the V gene TRBV3-1 (or the pseudogene TRBV3-2); D unresolved. Germline V gene lookup returns CDR1 LGHDT and CDR2 YNNKEL (reference sequence). This CDR3 is 14 amino acids long. V was pared by 1 base and J by 7 bases, with 10 bases between. In nucleotides, the CDR3 is TGTGCCAGCAGCCAAGGTGGGATTGGTGAAAAACTGTTTTTT. Translated, it gives CASSQGGIGEKLFF.

V is TRBV9 and J is TRBJ2-1; D unresolved. The CDR3 is 15 amino acids. V was shortened by 1 base and J by 4 bases, with 12 bases between the two germline ends. CDR1 SGDLS and CDR2 YYNGEE come from the germline V gene. CDR3 sequence reads: CASSVREGPYNEQFF. In DNA form, the CDR3 reads TGTGCCAGCAGCGTACGAGAAGGACCATACAATGAGCAGTTCTTC.

This rearrangement joins TRBV2 to TRBJ2-7; 9 bases line up with TRBD1. The germline V gene encodes CDR1 SNHLY and CDR2 FYNNEI. This CDR3 is built from 11 residues. V shed 11 bases and J 4 bases; nucleotides not matched to a gene: 3. The CDR3 loop reads CAAGQGYEQYF. For the CDR3, the DNA is TGTGCCGCAGGACAGGGGTACGAGCAGTACTTC. Using reference TRBV2 and TRBJ2-7 for the parts outside the CDR3, the full variable domain is EPEVTQTPSHQVTQMGQEVILRCVPISNHLYFYWYRQILGQKVEFLVSFYNNEISEKSEIFDDQFSVERPDGSNFTLKIRSTKLEDSAMYFCAAGQGYEQYFGPGTRLTVT.

The V and J genes are TRBV28 and TRBJ2-5; the D call may be TRBD1 or TRBD2 (5 bases each). V shed 4 bases and J shed 1 base, with 16 bases lying between them. The CDR3 is 16 residues long. Germline-derived CDR1 and CDR2 are MDHEN and SYDVKM. The CDR3: CASSSPQGEFQETQYF. The DNA for the CDR3 is TGTGCCAGCAGTTCGCCCCAAGGGGAGTTCCAAGAGACCCAGTACTTC.